This T cell receptor (beta chain) was sequenced for a study of cytomegalovirus exposure and HLA in healthy donors. About the study: Approximately 200 million T cells yielded 110 million or so unique TCR beta sequences in earlier analysis.

Remarks on this clone: Its antigen is as yet unknown.

Healthy bone marrow donors formed the donor group. The study, taken as a whole, reports: Segments of the TCR beta V type were, in most cases, productive about 87% or about 30% of the time in an earlier analysis. A further, later analysis showed that HLA-associated TCR beta chains (compared with equally common others) were more clonally expanded.

The length of the CDR3 is 14 residues. Trimming took 6 bases from V and 4 from J; bases not matched to a gene: 5. Per germline, CDR1 ENHRY and CDR2 SYGVKD. 60 Vbeta and 13 Jbeta primers were used in PCR. The repertoire was sequenced with immunoSEQ multiplex PCR; TCRdb's copy has only in-frame clones and lacks some. The table has about 130,000 clones, roughly 78% seen once. The chain combines TRBV10-3 with TRBJ1-3; 8 bases align to TRBD1. This clonotype originated in a man aged 30 to 45 in good health and CMV-seronegative. Sequenced material: PBMCs. Here the CDR3 reads CAIRATGEGNTIYF. CDR3 nucleotides: TGTGCCATCAGGGCGACAGGGGAGGGAAACACCATATATTTT.